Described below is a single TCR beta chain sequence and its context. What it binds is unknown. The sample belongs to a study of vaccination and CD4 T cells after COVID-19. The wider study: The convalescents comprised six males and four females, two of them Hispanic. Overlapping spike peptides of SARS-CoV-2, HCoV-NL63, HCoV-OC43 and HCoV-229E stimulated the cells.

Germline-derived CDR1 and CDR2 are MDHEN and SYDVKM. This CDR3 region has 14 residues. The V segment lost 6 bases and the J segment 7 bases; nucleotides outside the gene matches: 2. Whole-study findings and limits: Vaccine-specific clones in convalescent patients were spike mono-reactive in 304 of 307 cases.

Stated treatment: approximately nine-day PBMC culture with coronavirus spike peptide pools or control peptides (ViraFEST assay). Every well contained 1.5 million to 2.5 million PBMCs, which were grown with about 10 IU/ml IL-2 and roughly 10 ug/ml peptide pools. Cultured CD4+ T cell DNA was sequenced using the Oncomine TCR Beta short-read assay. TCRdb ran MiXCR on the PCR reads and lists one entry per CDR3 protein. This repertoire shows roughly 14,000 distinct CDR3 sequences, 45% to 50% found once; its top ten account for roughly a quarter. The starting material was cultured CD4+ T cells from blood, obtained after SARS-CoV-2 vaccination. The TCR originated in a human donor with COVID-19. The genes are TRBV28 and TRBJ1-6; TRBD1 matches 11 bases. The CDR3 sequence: CASRGQGENSPLHF. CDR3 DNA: TGTGCCAGCAGGGGACAGGGGGAAAATTCACCCCTCCACTTT.